The 9 T cell receptor beta chains reported below all come from one sample, sequenced in a study of T cells after yellow fever vaccination. MiXCR was run by TCRdb on the 5' RACE reads, yielding one entry per CDR3 protein. This sample has hundreds of thousands of distinct CDR3 sequences, with roughly 13% found just once. Specimen: PBMCs, collected on the day of the yellow fever booster vaccination. These receptors all stem from a man aged 25-45 years who received the YFV17D yellow fever vaccine.

Only a few counts were recorded for this clonotype. This chain uses TRBV28 with TRBJ2-3; D unclear. Germline V gene lookup returns CDR1 MDHEN and CDR2 SYDVKM. This CDR3 region has 16 residues. V was cut by 7 bases and J by 2 bases, with 19 bases left in between. DNA of the CDR3: TGTGCCAGCACCCCGACTGGCGGATATTCCACAGATACGCAGTATTTT. Translation gives CASTPTGGYSTDTQYF. Full variable domain (rest looked up from reference TRBV28 and TRBJ2-3): DVKVTQSSRYLVKRTGEKVFLECVQDMDHENMFWYRQDPGLGLRLIYFSYDVKMKEKGDIPEGYSVSREKKERFSLILESASTNQTSMYLCASTPTGGYSTDTQYFGPGTRLTVL.

This chain joins TRBV3-1 and TRBJ2-7, with 10 bases that match TRBD1. The CDR3 totals 16 residues. The trim removed 2 bases at V and 8 bases at J, leaving 12 bases unmatched. In germline, CDR1 is LGHDT, CDR2 YNNKEL (reference sequence). CDR3 region: CASSQRGQGPLFKQYF. The DNA for the CDR3 is TGTGCCAGCAGCCAAAGGGGACAGGGGCCCTTGTTCAAGCAGTACTTC.

The rearrangement joins TRBV20-1 to TRBJ2-3, with D unresolved. The germline V gene encodes CDR1 DFQATT and CDR2 SNEGSKA (reference sequence). This CDR3 region has 10 residues. V was cut by 8 bases and J by 4 bases, with 7 bases left in between. CDR3 region: CSPQSDTQYF. CDR3 in DNA: TGCAGTCCACAGTCAGATACGCAGTATTTT.

V and J are TRBV27 and TRBJ2-7; D is perhaps TRBD2 (5 bases). V lost 7 bases and J 6 bases, leaving 16 bases between the germline ends. The CDR3 is 13 amino acids. Germline V CDR1 and CDR2: MNHEY, SMNVEV (reference sequence). This CDR3 reads CASIWRMMGEQYF. CDR3 in DNA: TGTGCCAGCATTTGGAGGATGATGGGCGAGCAGTACTTC.

This chain connects TRBV9 to TRBJ1-4; tentatively, D is TRBD1 (5 bases). Germline V CDR1 and CDR2: SGDLS, YYNGEE. This CDR3 is built from 16 residues. V dropped 0 bases and J dropped 8 bases, with 17 bases sitting between them. CDR3 sequence (DNA): TGTGCCAGCAGCGTAGACGGGACCGCCACCGGGGAAAAACTGTTTTTT. It encodes CASSVDGTATGEKLFF. The variable domain in full, completed from reference TRBV9 and TRBJ1-4, reads DSGVTQTPKHLITATGQRVTLRCSPRSGDLSVYWYQQSLDQGLQFLIQYYNGEERAKGNILERFSAQQFPDLHSELNLSSLELGDSALYFCASSVDGTATGEKLFFGSGTQLSVL.

This clonotype came up a few times. V gene TRBV18 combines with J gene TRBJ1-1; D ambiguous. This CDR3 region has 16 residues. V was clipped by 2 bases and J by 6 bases, with 19 bases between them. CDR1 and CDR2 (germline): KGHSH, LQKENI. Here the CDR3 DNA reads TGTGCCAGCTCACCATCCAATGGCGGGGATGGCGCTGAAGCTTTCTTT. As protein: CASSPSNGGDGAEAFF. The full variable domain, rest sourced from reference TRBV18 and TRBJ1-1, is NAGVMQNPRHLVRRRGQEARLRCSPMKGHSHVYWYRQLPEEGLKFMVYLQKENIIDESGMPKERFSAEFPKEGPSILRIQQVVRGDSAAYFCASSPSNGGDGAEAFFGQGTRLTVV.

The chain combines TRBV9 with TRBJ2-3, with TRBD2 matching over 13 bases. J gave up 1 base and V 0 bases, and 5 bases lay outside the gene matches. The CDR3 spans 18 residues. Germline loops: CDR1 SGDLS, CDR2 YYNGEE. CDR3 bases: TGTGCCAGCAGCGTAGAGACTAGCGGGGGGAATGGCACAGATACGCAGTATTTT. It yields the protein CASSVETSGGNGTDTQYF.

The chain is built from TRBV20-1 and TRBJ2-1; TRBD1 might be the D (5 bases). The V gene lost 5 bases and the J gene lost 3 bases, with 11 bases spanning the gap. Germline lookup yields CDR1 DFQATT and CDR2 SNEGSKA (reference sequence). The CDR3 is 13 residues long. CDR3 DNA sequence: TGCAGTGCTCTCCAGGGCCTCTACAATGAGCAGTTCTTC. Protein product: CSALQGLYNEQFF.

The table lists this clonotype with many counts. This rearrangement joins TRBV9 to TRBJ2-1; no definite D call. Trimming shortened V by 2 bases and J by 8 bases, and 5 bases separated the two germline ends. The CDR3 loop spans 11 amino acids. CDR1 and CDR2 from the germline V gene are SGDLS and YYNGEE. The CDR3 DNA sequence: TGTGCCAGCAGCGTGGGGTATGAGCAGTTCTTC. Its protein product is CASSVGYEQFF.